This TCR beta chain was recovered during a study of CXCR3-negative and CXCR3-positive naive CD8 T cells (dated by TCRdb to between 2019 and 2020). Looking at the study overall: In total, 130 million to 150 million TRB reads were obtained, corresponding to roughly 1.5 +/- 0.3 million reads per library. For the TRBV-TRBJ cluster analysis, the naive subsets came from 5 or 6 donors, while the memory cells came from 3 donors. The diversity and physicochemical repertoire analyses included 11 donors pooled from two independent experiments. The study at large found these results: Repertoire diversity was comparably high in both naive subsets but much lower in memory CD8+ T cells. Because CXCR3 expression was partially decreased after cryopreservation, freshly isolated PBMCs were used for most assays. Within the same donor, TRBV-TRBJ usage looked similar between naive CXCR3-negative and CXCR3-positive cells, but memory cells had distinct patterns. Because surface CD5, which is linked to self-reactivity in mice, was comparable between the naive subsets, TCR interaction strength was also inferred from TRB CDR3 physicochemical properties.

From its cysteine to its phenylalanine, the CDR3 spans 16 amino acids. Only the protein is on record. The germline V gene provides CDR1 KGHSH and CDR2 LQKENI. Each CD8+ T cell subset was flow-sorted in triplicate, and 250,000 to 300,000 cells per subset were placed directly into RLT lysis buffer. Peripheral blood mononuclear cells were isolated from buffy coats by standard density gradient centrifugation. Total RNA was extracted from sorted cells with an RNeasy Mini Kit. The instrument was a NextSeq 550. The Human TCR Profiling Kit (MiLaboratory) was used to prepare UMI-labeled 5' RACE TRB cDNA libraries. The full amount of extracted RNA was used for cDNA synthesis, and the full amount of resulting cDNA was used for PCR amplification. The libraries were made side by side, with each library going through the same number of PCR cycles. As for the authors' bioinformatics: MIGEC and MiXCR extracted about 48,000 +/- 9,800 unique UMI-labeled TRB cDNA molecules per library, requiring at least two reads per UMI. Each library averaged about 37,000 +/- 9,700 functional in-frame TRB CDR3 nucleotide clonotypes without stop codons. After downsampling to 5000 UMI-labeled TRB molecules per sample, diversity metrics, including normalized Shannon-Wiener and Chao1, were computed in VDJtools. Clonotype-size-weighted physicochemical properties of the central five CDR3 residues (interaction energy, strength, volume and Kidera factor 4) were computed in VDJtools. TCRdb reprocessed the sequencing reads and holds a single record per CDR3 protein sequence, with no DNA. The V and J calls come from TCRdb's annotation, not from the publication. In this sample's table one finds approximately 45,000 distinct CDR3 sequences. The ten largest clones represent roughly 14% of the sample.

Comments on this clonotype: No cognate antigen has been identified for it.

This TCR came from a human donor in good health. Some clones in this sample may be carry-over from other donors' samples. This chain joins TRBV18 to TRBJ2-1; TCRdb's assignment of TRBD2 cannot be checked, as there is no DNA. The sequencing sample was made of memory CD8+ T cells from blood. The sample's cell subset or site label is to be understood as: conventional CD8+ memory T cells (TMEM), sorted as controls. CDR3 region: CASSPWTSGANNEQFF. With all but the CDR3 taken from the reference TRBV18 and TRBJ2-1 genes, the full variable domain is: NAGVMQNPRHLVRRRGQEARLRCSPMKGHSHVYWYRQLPEEGLKFMVYLQKENIIDESGMPKERFSAEFPKEGPSILRIQQVVRGDSAAYFCASSPWTSGANNEQFFGPGTRLTVL.